The sequence of this TCR beta chain was determined in a study of human T cells and chemical hapten exposure (dated by TCRdb to 2020 to 2022). Describing the broader study: For sensitization, 2% DPC in acetone was applied to a roughly 2 cm by roughly 2 cm area of upper inner arm skin. Patch tests used Finn chambers with 0.01% DPC on the upper back, scored after 6 days by International Contact Dermatitis Research Group standards. Blood was sampled from patients pre-sensitization (week 0) and at 2, 6 and about 24 weeks after DPC sensitization. Patients additionally received weekly therapeutic DPC doses to the scalp throughout the approximately 25-week study period. For TCR sequencing, blood came from about 28 alopecia patients at anywhere from one to four time points (pre-sensitization, 2, 6 and 24 weeks). Libraries were combined into a pool for sequencing, and differences in TCR yield between samples came mainly from small differences in library volumes within the pool. Most of the patients in the cohort were female, and the cohort covered alopecia areata with under or over 50% scalp involvement, alopecia totalis and alopecia universalis. The study tracked peripheral blood TCR repertoire changes in vivo during primary and secondary sensitization to the hapten diphenylcyclopropenone (DPC) in alopecia patients.

Library method: RACE. The sequencer listed for this sample is NextSeq 500. Library preparation attached unique molecular identifiers to individual cDNA molecules for quantitative, reproducible TCR counting. For every blood RNA sample, sequencing covered both the TCR alpha and TCR beta chains. The paper's data handling went like this. A median of approximately 96,000 TCRs per sample was observed, with a range of about 20,000 to 750,000. The Decombinator software suite was used to annotate V, J and CDR3 in the TCR reads. Every sample was subsampled to the same number of TCRs (28,000) for the PS versus PT1 abundance plots. Expanded TCRs were defined as absent before sensitization and observed at least eight times at the 2-week time point. TCRdb reprocessing: public reads trimmed at Q25 with fastp, clones called with MiXCR, in-frame beta chains kept. CDR3 protein duplicates are merged, each entry listing the most common genes and DNA. For this entry, the V and J calls and clone size follow TCRdb and not the study's own pipeline. This sample is represented by under 65,000 distinct CDR3 sequences; 9.4% of them were singletons. The top ten clones comprise 13% to 15% of the sample.

What the study reported, not specific to this receptor: The number of TCRs above 1 in 1000 frequency did not change with DPC sensitization; there was no evidence of global repertoire structure alterations. After repeated subsampling, the strength of the expansion versus patch-test correlation and the threshold at which it became significant changed. Because every patient had alopecia, a presumed autoimmune disease, the patients' immune response might differ from that of healthy individuals. A positive correlation was found between the number of PT1 expanded TCRs and patch test score, with significance reached at thresholds 8, 16 and 32 but not 4. Significantly more large CDR3 similarity clusters were formed by expanded TCRs than by pre-sensitization or healthy control sets, consistent with antigen-driven responses.

The time point tag for this specimen amounts to: pre-sensitization, week 0. Explained via the paper, the treatment or condition label denotes: therapeutic diphenylcyclopropenone sensitization with weekly scalp DPC. At each patch-test visit, blood was drawn before the patch test was applied. Patients were considered eligible if aged 18 to 70, diagnosed with alopecia and deemed suitable for DPC therapy, and patients were excluded if pregnant. Unfractionated whole blood was collected in Tempus Blood RNA tubes, and total RNA was extracted from that blood. This clonotype was detected a few times. Which antigen it targets is not known. Nothing much larger sits one base from this clone, and base qualities are not available. The germline V gene encodes CDR1 SNHLY and CDR2 FYNNEI. The CDR3 measures 16 amino acids from cysteine to phenylalanine. Kept here is only the CDR3 DNA, which spans 48 bases and is read in frame from base 1. The germline V end is reduced by 6 bases and the J end by 6 bases; junction bases left unmatched: 13.

The chain couples TRBV2 to TRBJ2-2; 7 of the junction bases match TRBD1. The clonotype comes from a woman in her thirties or forties with alopecia areata. Some clones in this sample may be carry-over from other donors' samples. Sequencing used whole blood, obtained in connection with sensitization to the hapten diphenylcyclopropenone (DPC). CDR3 reads: CASSVTGTVGAGELFF. The DNA is TGTGCCAGCAGCGTAACTGGGACAGTCGGGGCCGGGGAGCTGTTTTTT.